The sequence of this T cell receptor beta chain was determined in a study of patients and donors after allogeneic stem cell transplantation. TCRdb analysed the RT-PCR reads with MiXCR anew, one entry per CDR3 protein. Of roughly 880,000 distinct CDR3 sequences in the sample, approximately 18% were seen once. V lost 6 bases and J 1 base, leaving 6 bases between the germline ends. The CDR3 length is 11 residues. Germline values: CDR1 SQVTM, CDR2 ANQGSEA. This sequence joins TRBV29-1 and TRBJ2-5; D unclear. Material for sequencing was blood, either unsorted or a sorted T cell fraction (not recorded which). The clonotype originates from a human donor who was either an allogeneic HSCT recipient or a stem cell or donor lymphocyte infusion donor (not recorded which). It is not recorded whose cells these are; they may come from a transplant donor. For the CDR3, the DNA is TGCAGCGTAGGGCGCCAAGAGACCCAGTACTTC. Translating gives CSVGRQETQYF.